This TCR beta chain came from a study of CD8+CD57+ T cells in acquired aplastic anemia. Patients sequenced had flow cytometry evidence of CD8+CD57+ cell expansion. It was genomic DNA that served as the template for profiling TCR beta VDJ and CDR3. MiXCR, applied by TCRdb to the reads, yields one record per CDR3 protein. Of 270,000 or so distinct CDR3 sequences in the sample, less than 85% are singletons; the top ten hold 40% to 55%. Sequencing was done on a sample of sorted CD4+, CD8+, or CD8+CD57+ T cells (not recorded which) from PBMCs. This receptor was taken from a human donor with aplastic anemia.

The chain's CDR3 is CASSFAPSGPYNEQFF. The CDR3 bases are TGTGCCAGCAGTTTTGCGCCAAGCGGGCCCTACAATGAGCAGTTCTTC. V and J are TRBV7-8 and TRBJ2-1; D may be TRBD2 (6 bases). Trimming took 6 bases from V and 2 from J, leaving 17 bases between them. CDR3 length equals 16 residues. Germline V gene lookup returns CDR1 SGHVS and CDR2 FQNEAQ. The variable domain in full, with the rest retrieved from reference TRBV7-8 and TRBJ2-1, is GAGVSQSPRYKVAKRGQDVALRCDPISGHVSLFWYQQALGQGPEFLTYFQNEAQLDKSGLPSDRFFAERPEGSVSTLKIQRTQQEDSAVYLCASSFAPSGPYNEQFFGPGTRLTVL.